A selection of T cell receptor beta chains follows, all from one sample in a study of blood T cell repertoires in COVID-19. The table came from immunoSEQ multiplex PCR; TCRdb's copy has only in-frame clones and leaves some out. Here the sample spans fewer than 350,000 clones, 90% being singletons. The source material was peripheral blood. The receptor source for this set is a woman in her twenties or thirties with COVID-19, enrolled during active disease. Both conserved end residues are part of each CDR3. D genes are given only for firm matches. Expanded clones are given a class, and other clones once, few, many or no size at all.

j_call,clone_size,v_call,d_call,cdr3_nt,cdr3_aa
TRBJ2-3,-,TRBV11-2,TRBD1,TGTGCCAGCAGCTTAGTTACAGGGGTCCAGGGCACAGATACGCAGTATTTT,CASSLVTGVQGTDTQYF
TRBJ2-1,-,TRBV6-5,TRBD2,TGTGCCAGCAGAATTAGCGGGAGCTCCTACAATGAGCAGTTCTTC,CASRISGSSYNEQFF
TRBJ1-3,-,TRBV11-2,-,TGTGCCAGCAGCACCGACAGTCTGAACACCATATATTTT,CASSTDSLNTIYF
TRBJ1-1,-,TRBV6-1,-,TGTGCCAGCAGTGAAGTATTCGGGGCTTTCTTT,CASSEVFGAFF
TRBJ2-7,-,TRBV18,-,TGTGCCAGCTCACCACTAGCGGCCTACGAGCAGTACTTC,CASSPLAAYEQYF
TRBJ2-3,-,TRBV5-1,TRBD1,TGCGCCAGCGGTCTGACAGGGTACACAGATACGCAGTATTTT,CASGLTGYTDTQYF
TRBJ1-5,-,TRBV7-2,-,TGTGCCAGCAGCCTAGGGTACGGGAATCCCCAGCATTTT,CASSLGYGNPQHF
TRBJ2-7,-,TRBV4-1,TRBD2,TGCGCCAGCAGCCAATTAGCGGGAGTGGACGAGCAGTACTTC,CASSQLAGVDEQYF
TRBJ1-1,-,TRBV11-1,TRBD1,TGTGCCAGCAGCTTAGTTTCAGGGGGTGGCACTGAAGCTTTCTTT,CASSLVSGGGTEAFF
TRBJ2-2,-,TRBV2,-,TGTGCCAGCAGTGAAGCGCTTAGCGGAACAGACACCGGGGAGCTGTTTTTT,CASSEALSGTDTGELFF
TRBJ1-2,-,TRBV7-3,TRBD1,TGTGCCAGCAGCTTGGGACAGGGGGCATCATATGGCTACACCTTC,CASSLGQGASYGYTF
TRBJ2-3,-,TRBV2,TRBD2,TGTGCCAGCAGTGAAGCCGTTACTAGCGCCAGCACAGATACGCAGTATTTT,CASSEAVTSASTDTQYF
TRBJ2-2,-,TRBV7-3,TRBD2,TGTGCCAGCAGCAGACTAGCGGTTAACACCGGGGAGCTGTTTTTT,CASSRLAVNTGELFF
TRBJ2-1,-,TRBV6-4,TRBD2,TGTGCCAGCAGTGAGGGACTAGCGGGAGATGAGCAGTTCTTC,CASSEGLAGDEQFF
TRBJ2-1,-,TRBV5-1,TRBD1,TGCGCCAGCAGCTTGGCAGGGGGCAGGGATGAGCAGTTCTTC,CASSLAGGRDEQFF
TRBJ1-3,-,TRBV25-1,TRBD1,TGTGCCAGCAGTGCTCCCGGGACAGGGGGAAACACCATATATTTT,CASSAPGTGGNTIYF
TRBJ2-3,-,TRBV28,TRBD1,TGTGCCACAGGGGGCGCGGGCACAGATACGCAGTATTTT,CATGGAGTDTQYF
TRBJ2-3,-,TRBV7-2,-,TGTGCCAGCAGCCCCTATGTAGCGCCCATCGGGGATACGCAGTATTTT,CASSPYVAPIGDTQYF
TRBJ1-2,-,TRBV30,TRBD1,TGTGCCTGGAGTGTTGGACAGGGCGGCGGCTACACCTTC,CAWSVGQGGGYTF
TRBJ1-1,-,TRBV30,-,TGTGCCTGGAACATTGACATGAACACTGAAGCTTTCTTT,CAWNIDMNTEAFF
TRBJ1-2,once,TRBV19,TRBD1,TGTGCCAGTACCCGGGACAGGGGGGACTATGGCTACACCTTC,CASTRDRGDYGYTF
TRBJ2-7,-,TRBV4-1,TRBD1,TGCGCCAGCAGCCAAGACCCTACAGGGGCTTGGAAGCAGTACTTC,CASSQDPTGAWKQYF
TRBJ2-1,-,TRBV4-1,-,TGCGCCAGCAGCCCCCCGAAGGGGTCCTACAATGAGCAGTTCTTC,CASSPPKGSYNEQFF
TRBJ1-3,-,TRBV2,-,TGTGCCAGCAGGGGGGGTCTTGGAAACACCATATATTTT,CASRGGLGNTIYF
TRBJ1-1,-,TRBV5-1,TRBD1,TGCGCCAGCAGGTCAGGGGGGAGAGAAGCTTTCTTT,CASRSGGREAFF
TRBJ1-1,-,TRBV15,-,TGTGCCACCAGCAGAGATTTGCGTGGGAACACTGAAGCTTTCTTT,CATSRDLRGNTEAFF
TRBJ2-2,-,TRBV28,TRBD2,TGTGCCAGCAGTTACCCGGGACTAGCGGGAGGTAACGCCGGGGAGCTGTTTTTT,CASSYPGLAGGNAGELFF
TRBJ2-5,-,TRBV6-2/TRBV6-3,TRBD1,TGTGCCAGCAGTTTGACTCGGGACAGGGAAGATGAGACCCAGTACTTC,CASSLTRDREDETQYF
TRBJ2-7,few,TRBV18,-,TGTGCCAGCTCCTACGGGACATTCTACGAGCAGTACTTC,CASSYGTFYEQYF
TRBJ2-7,-,TRBV6-2/TRBV6-3,TRBD2,TGTGCCAGCAGTTACGCGACTAGCGGGACGACGTACGAGCAGTACTTC,CASSYATSGTTYEQYF
TRBJ2-3,-,TRBV9,TRBD2,TGTGCCAGCAGCGAGCTGACTAGCGGGAGCACAGATACGCAGTATTTT,CASSELTSGSTDTQYF
TRBJ1-2,-,TRBV4-1,-,TGCGCCAGCAGCCAAGAAAACGAGCCTACGGATGGCTACACCTTC,CASSQENEPTDGYTF
TRBJ2-2,-,TRBV10-3,TRBD1,TGTGCCATCAGTGAGTCGACAGGGGGCGCGAACACCGGGGAGCTGTTTTTT,CAISESTGGANTGELFF
TRBJ1-1,-,TRBV11-1,-,TGTGCCAGCAGCTTCCTACAGGGTTTGGACACTGAAGCTTTCTTT,CASSFLQGLDTEAFF
TRBJ2-7,-,TRBV5-1,-,TGCGCCAGCAGGGGAGGACGGACGGAGCAGTACTTC,CASRGGRTEQYF
TRBJ2-1,once,TRBV11-3,-,TGTGCCAGCAGTCCGCGGGGACCCCATATTAATGAGCAGTTCTTC,CASSPRGPHINEQFF
TRBJ1-1,-,TRBV5-1,TRBD1,TGCGCCAGCAGCTCCTGGACAGGTCAGGAGGCTTTCTTT,CASSSWTGQEAFF
TRBJ1-3,-,TRBV7-9,-,TGTGCCAGCAGCTTAGGGGAGGCTGAGAACACCATATATTTT,CASSLGEAENTIYF
TRBJ2-5,-,TRBV29-1,TRBD1,TGCAGCGTTGACGGTGGGATACAGGGGACGGGAGAGACCCAGTACTTC,CSVDGGIQGTGETQYF
TRBJ2-2,-,TRBV6-4,-,TGTGCCAGCAGTGACTCGGAGGGAGGGAACACCGGGGAGCTGTTTTTT,CASSDSEGGNTGELFF
TRBJ2-3,-,TRBV3-1/TRBV3-2,-,TGTGCCAGCAGCCCACATCAGCGGGCCGTCACAGATACGCAGTATTTT,CASSPHQRAVTDTQYF
TRBJ2-6,once,TRBV18,TRBD2,TGTGCCAGCTCTCTACTAGCGGGAGTGACTGGGGCCAACGTCCTGACTTTC,CASSLLAGVTGANVLTF